These T cell receptor beta chains were read from a single sample in a study of identical twins. MiXCR, run by TCRdb on the 5' RACE reads, gives a single entry per CDR3 protein. The sample comprises 1.5 million to 2 million distinct CDR3 sequences, around a third of which are singletons, and under 0.35% rests with the top ten. The specimen was cord blood. Receptors were obtained from a newborn girl in good health. Both conserved end residues are part of each CDR3. Fields, in order: D gene, J gene, V gene, clone size, CDR3 protein, CDR3 DNA. A D gene is named only where the DNA matches it firmly. Where a row states a size, it is once, few, many or the class of an expanded clone; other rows omit it.

d_call: TRBD2; j_call: TRBJ2-1; v_call: TRBV12-3/TRBV12-4; clone_size: NA; cdr3_aa: CASRPSGNNNEQFF; cdr3_nt: TGTGCCAGCAGACCTAGCGGAAACAACAATGAGCAGTTCTTC
d_call: TRBD2; j_call: TRBJ2-3; v_call: TRBV27; clone_size: NA; cdr3_aa: CASSASGGLPDTQYF; cdr3_nt: TGTGCCAGCAGCGCTAGCGGGGGGCTTCCGGATACGCAGTATTTT
d_call: NA; j_call: TRBJ2-7; v_call: TRBV12-5; clone_size: NA; cdr3_aa: CASGSVARSSYEQYF; cdr3_nt: TGTGCTAGTGGTTCGGTAGCGCGTAGCTCCTACGAGCAGTACTTC
d_call: NA; j_call: TRBJ2-2; v_call: TRBV29-1; clone_size: NA; cdr3_aa: CSVGYRDTGELFF; cdr3_nt: TGCAGCGTTGGTTACAGGGATACCGGGGAGCTGTTTTTT
d_call: NA; j_call: TRBJ1-2; v_call: TRBV9; clone_size: many; cdr3_aa: CASSLSGRANYGYTF; cdr3_nt: TGCGCCAGCAGCTTGAGCGGCAGGGCTAACTATGGCTACACCTTC
d_call: NA; j_call: TRBJ2-3; v_call: TRBV6-2/TRBV6-3; clone_size: NA; cdr3_aa: CASRDGGDTQYF; cdr3_nt: TGTGCCAGCAGAGATGGAGGAGATACGCAGTATTTT
d_call: TRBD2; j_call: TRBJ2-3; v_call: TRBV3-1; clone_size: NA; cdr3_aa: CASRVAGADTQYF; cdr3_nt: TGTGCCAGCCGAGTAGCGGGAGCAGATACGCAGTATTTT
d_call: NA; j_call: TRBJ2-3; v_call: TRBV13; clone_size: NA; cdr3_aa: CASNPRREGGTDTQYF; cdr3_nt: TGTGCCAGCAACCCCCGAAGGGAAGGGGGTACAGATACGCAGTATTTT
d_call: TRBD1; j_call: TRBJ2-4; v_call: TRBV7-9; clone_size: NA; cdr3_aa: CASSAGTGGGEQYF; cdr3_nt: TGTGCCAGCAGCGCCGGGACAGGGGGAGGGGAGCAGTACTTC
d_call: TRBD2; j_call: TRBJ2-3; v_call: TRBV20-1; clone_size: few; cdr3_aa: CSARDSSGINTDTQYF; cdr3_nt: TGCAGTGCTAGAGATTCTAGCGGGATTAATACAGATACGCAGTATTTT
d_call: NA; j_call: TRBJ2-7; v_call: TRBV20-1; clone_size: few; cdr3_aa: CSARYPIGLSYEQYF; cdr3_nt: TGCAGTGCTAGGTATCCGATCGGCTTATCCTACGAGCAGTACTTC
d_call: NA; j_call: TRBJ2-7; v_call: TRBV10-3; clone_size: few; cdr3_aa: CAISVLSYEQYF; cdr3_nt: TGTGCCATCAGCGTCCTGAGTTACGAGCAGTACTTC
d_call: TRBD2; j_call: TRBJ2-1; v_call: TRBV24-1; clone_size: few; cdr3_aa: CATSDSGLAGSHNEQFF; cdr3_nt: TGTGCCACCAGTGATTCGGGACTAGCGGGATCCCACAATGAGCAGTTCTTC
d_call: TRBD1; j_call: TRBJ2-5; v_call: TRBV12-3/TRBV12-4; clone_size: NA; cdr3_aa: CASSLNRFGTGFEGRETQYF; cdr3_nt: TGTGCCAGCAGTTTAAACCGTTTTGGGACAGGCTTCGAAGGGAGGGAGACCCAGTACTTC
d_call: TRBD2; j_call: TRBJ2-3; v_call: TRBV20-1; clone_size: NA; cdr3_aa: CSALYSGRKTDTQYF; cdr3_nt: TGCAGTGCGCTATATAGCGGGAGGAAGACAGATACGCAGTATTTT
d_call: NA; j_call: TRBJ2-7; v_call: TRBV2; clone_size: NA; cdr3_aa: CASSNQGGTYEQYF; cdr3_nt: TGTGCCAGCAGCAACCAGGGGGGGACCTACGAGCAGTACTTC
d_call: NA; j_call: TRBJ2-3; v_call: TRBV9; clone_size: NA; cdr3_aa: CASPGSRDTQYF; cdr3_nt: TGTGCCAGCCCCGGGTCGCGAGATACGCAGTATTTT
d_call: NA; j_call: TRBJ2-3; v_call: TRBV7-2; clone_size: few; cdr3_aa: CASSLEPGAPDTQYF; cdr3_nt: TGTGCCAGCAGCTTAGAACCTGGCGCGCCAGATACGCAGTATTTT
d_call: TRBD2; j_call: TRBJ2-1; v_call: TRBV19; clone_size: NA; cdr3_aa: CASSIVPGLAPHNEQFF; cdr3_nt: TGTGCCAGTAGTATAGTCCCGGGACTAGCTCCCCACAATGAGCAGTTCTTC
d_call: TRBD1; j_call: TRBJ1-2; v_call: TRBV28; clone_size: few; cdr3_aa: CASSTPGTGLYGYTF; cdr3_nt: TGTGCCAGCAGTACCCCGGGGACAGGTCTTTATGGCTACACCTTC